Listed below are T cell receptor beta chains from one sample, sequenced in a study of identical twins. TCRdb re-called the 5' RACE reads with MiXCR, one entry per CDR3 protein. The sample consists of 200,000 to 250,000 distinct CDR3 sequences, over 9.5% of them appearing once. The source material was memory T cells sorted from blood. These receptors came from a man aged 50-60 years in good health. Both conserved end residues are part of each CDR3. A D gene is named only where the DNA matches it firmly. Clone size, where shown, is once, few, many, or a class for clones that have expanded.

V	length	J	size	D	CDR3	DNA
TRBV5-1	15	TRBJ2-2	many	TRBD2	CASSSSGRNTGELFF	TGCGCCAGCAGCAGTAGCGGGCGGAACACCGGGGAGCTGTTTTTT
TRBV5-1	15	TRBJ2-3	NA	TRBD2	CASSTSGRNTDTQYF	TGCGCCAGCAGTACTAGCGGGAGGAACACAGATACGCAGTATTTT
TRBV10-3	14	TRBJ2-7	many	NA	CAISEWGTTYEQYF	TGTGCCATCAGTGAATGGGGGACAACTTACGAGCAGTACTTC
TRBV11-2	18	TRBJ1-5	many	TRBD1	CASSLGGTGSYSNQPQHF	TGTGCCAGCAGCTTAGGTGGGACAGGGTCCTATAGCAATCAGCCCCAGCATTTT
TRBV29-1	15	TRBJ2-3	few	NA	CSGGGETGATDTQYF	TGCAGCGGAGGGGGGGAGACAGGGGCCACAGATACGCAGTATTTT
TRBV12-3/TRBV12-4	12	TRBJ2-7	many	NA	CASSLSEYEQYF	TGTGCCAGCAGTTTATCGGAGTACGAGCAGTACTTC
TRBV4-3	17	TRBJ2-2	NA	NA	CASSQDPAFRGAGELFF	TGCGCCAGCAGCCAAGATCCTGCGTTCAGGGGTGCCGGGGAGCTGTTTTTT
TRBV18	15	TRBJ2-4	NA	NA	CASSPASIAKNIQYF	TGTGCCAGCTCACCGGCCTCCATAGCCAAAAACATTCAGTACTTC
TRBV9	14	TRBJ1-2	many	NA	CASSVGVGRNGYTF	TGTGCCAGCAGCGTAGGGGTAGGGCGGAATGGCTACACCTTC
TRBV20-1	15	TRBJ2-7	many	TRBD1	CSARAPGQATYEQYF	TGCAGTGCTAGAGCTCCGGGACAGGCAACCTACGAGCAGTACTTC
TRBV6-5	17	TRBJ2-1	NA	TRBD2	CASSFFLPGLADHEQFF	TGTGCCAGCAGTTTCTTTCTCCCGGGACTAGCGGATCATGAGCAGTTCTTC
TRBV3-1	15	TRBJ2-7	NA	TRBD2	CASSQDGGLAGVQYF	TGTGCCAGCAGCCAAGATGGGGGACTAGCGGGGGTGCAGTACTTC
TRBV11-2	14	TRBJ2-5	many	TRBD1	CASGRPGQRKGQYF	TGTGCCAGCGGACGTCCGGGACAGCGAAAGGGCCAGTACTTC
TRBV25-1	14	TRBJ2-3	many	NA	CASSVEGFTDTQYF	TGTGCCAGCAGTGTAGAAGGGTTCACAGATACGCAGTATTTT
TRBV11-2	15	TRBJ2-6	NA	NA	CASRSIRSGANVLTF	TGTGCCAGCAGGTCAATTCGCTCTGGGGCCAACGTCCTGACTTTC
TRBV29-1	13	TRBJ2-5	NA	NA	CSVDSQGQETQYF	TGCAGCGTAGACAGTCAGGGGCAAGAGACCCAGTACTTC
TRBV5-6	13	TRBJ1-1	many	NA	CASVSIMNTEAFF	TGTGCCAGCGTCTCGATCATGAACACTGAAGCTTTCTTT
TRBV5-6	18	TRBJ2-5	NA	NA	CASSLVGGAYSHKETQYF	TGTGCCAGCAGCTTGGTTGGGGGGGCCTATTCCCATAAAGAGACCCAGTACTTC
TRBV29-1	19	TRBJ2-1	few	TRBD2	CSVEDSTSGPSSSYNEQFF	TGCAGCGTTGAAGATAGCACTAGCGGGCCCTCAAGCTCCTACAATGAGCAGTTCTTC
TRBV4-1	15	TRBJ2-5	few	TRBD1	CASSLSGQGSETQYF	TGCGCCAGCAGCCTTTCCGGACAGGGCTCAGAGACCCAGTACTTC
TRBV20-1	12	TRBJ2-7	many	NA	CSASQGSYEQYF	TGCAGTGCTAGTCAGGGCTCCTACGAGCAGTACTTC
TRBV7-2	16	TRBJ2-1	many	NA	CASSLDAGAVYNEQFF	TGTGCCAGCAGCTTAGACGCGGGGGCGGTATACAATGAGCAGTTCTTC
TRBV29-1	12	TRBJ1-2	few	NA	CSGDIPNYGYTF	TGCAGCGGGGACATCCCAAACTATGGCTACACCTTC
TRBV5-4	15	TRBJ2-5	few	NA	CASSLAAEGQETQYF	TGTGCCAGCAGCTTGGCGGCGGAGGGCCAAGAGACCCAGTACTTC
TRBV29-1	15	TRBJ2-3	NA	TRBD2	CSVSAGAYGADTQYF	TGCAGCGTATCAGCGGGGGCATACGGTGCAGATACGCAGTATTTT
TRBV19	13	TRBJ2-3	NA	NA	CASSIAGPDTQYF	TGTGCCAGTAGTATTGCGGGACCAGATACGCAGTATTTT
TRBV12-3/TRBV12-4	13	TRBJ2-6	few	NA	CASRKSGANVLTF	TGTGCCAGCAGGAAGTCTGGGGCCAACGTCCTGACTTTC
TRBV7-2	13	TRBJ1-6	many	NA	CASSPQGNSPLHF	TGTGCCAGCAGCCCTCAGGGAAATTCACCCCTCCACTTT
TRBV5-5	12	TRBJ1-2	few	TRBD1	CASSWTGNGYTF	TGTGCCAGCAGCTGGACAGGGAATGGCTACACCTTC
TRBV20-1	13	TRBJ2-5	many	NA	CSASKGVWETQYF	TGCAGTGCTAGTAAGGGGGTATGGGAGACCCAGTACTTC
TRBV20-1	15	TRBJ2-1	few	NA	CSASPGDRWEGEQFF	TGCAGTGCTAGCCCCGGGGACAGGTGGGAGGGTGAGCAGTTCTTC
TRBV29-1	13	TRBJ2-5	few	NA	CSVEQGNQETQYF	TGCAGCGTTGAACAGGGGAACCAAGAGACCCAGTACTTC
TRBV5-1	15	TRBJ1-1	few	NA	CASSQIPGVNTEAFF	TGCGCCAGCAGCCAAATCCCGGGCGTGAACACTGAAGCTTTCTTT
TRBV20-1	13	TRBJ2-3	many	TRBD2	CSATSGGTDTQYF	TGCAGTGCCACGAGCGGGGGCACAGATACGCAGTATTTT
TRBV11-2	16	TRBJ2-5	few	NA	CASSTQTGRYQETQYF	TGTGCCAGCAGCACCCAGACAGGGAGGTACCAAGAGACCCAGTACTTC